A selection of T cell receptor beta chains follows, all from one sample in a study of yellow fever vaccine responses in identical twins. TCRdb passed the RT-PCR reads through MiXCR, listing each CDR3 protein once. The sample has some 1,300 distinct CDR3 sequences, about four fifths seen once. The source was T cells from blood (PBMCs), unsorted or a sorted subset (not recorded which), collected before or after yellow fever vaccination (not recorded which). The source of these receptors is a female donor who received the yellow fever vaccine. CDR3s include the opening cysteine and the closing phenylalanine or tryptophan. D genes are given only for firm matches.

J: TRBJ2-5
V: TRBV5-1
D: NA
length: 15
CDR3: CASSYRDPLPETQYF
DNA: TGCGCCAGCAGCTACCGGGACCCTCTTCCCGAGACCCAGTACTTC

J: TRBJ1-1
V: TRBV4-3
D: NA
length: 12
CDR3: CASSQSDGEAFF
DNA: TGCGCCAGCAGCCAGTCAGACGGGGAAGCTTTCTTT

J: TRBJ2-7
V: TRBV7-9
D: NA
length: 16
CDR3: CASSPGGQFRSYEQYF
DNA: TGTGCCAGCAGCCCCGGGGGACAGTTCCGCTCCTACGAGCAGTACTTC

J: TRBJ1-1
V: TRBV25-1
D: NA
length: 14
CDR3: CASSELGRDTEAFF
DNA: TGTGCCAGCAGTGAATTGGGTCGGGACACTGAAGCTTTCTTT

J: TRBJ2-1
V: TRBV5-4
D: TRBD1
length: 15
CDR3: CASSLGMTGLNEQFF
DNA: TGTGCCAGCAGCTTGGGGATGACAGGGTTGAATGAGCAGTTCTTC

J: TRBJ2-1
V: TRBV6-1
D: NA
length: 17
CDR3: CASSDWVTGRTNNEQFF
DNA: TGTGCCAGCAGCGATTGGGTAACAGGGCGTACCAACAATGAGCAGTTCTTC

J: TRBJ2-3
V: TRBV20-1
D: TRBD2
length: 13
CDR3: CSALGLAVDTQYF
DNA: TGCAGTGCCCTCGGACTAGCCGTAGATACGCAGTATTTT

J: TRBJ1-5
V: TRBV4-1
D: TRBD1
length: 14
CDR3: CASSRTGVGQPQHF
DNA: TGCGCCAGCAGCAGGACAGGGGTGGGGCAGCCCCAGCATTTT

J: TRBJ2-7
V: TRBV6-5
D: NA
length: 16
CDR3: CASSYSPGRALNEQYF
DNA: TGTGCCAGCAGTTACTCCCCTGGCCGGGCGCTCAACGAGCAGTACTTC

J: TRBJ1-6
V: TRBV15
D: TRBD1
length: 16
CDR3: CATSRDPGTGSSPLHF
DNA: TGTGCCACCAGCAGAGATCCCGGGACAGGGAGTTCCCCCCTCCACTTT